The entry that follows covers one T cell receptor beta chain sequence. A COVID-19 case had been met by exposed participants during the 2 weeks before study entry. The data derive from a study of blood T cell repertoires in COVID-19. Measured with immunoSEQ multiplex PCR; TCRdb has only the in-frame clones, and not every one. There are approximately 200,000 clones in the sample; 80% to 90% occur only once, and around 3.7% lies in the top ten. CDR1 is SEHNR and CDR2 is FQNEAQ in the germline V gene (reference sequence). Trimming cost V 4 bases and J 9 bases; bases outside gene matches: 20. This CDR3 has 18 amino acids.

This TCR was recovered from a woman aged 25 to 45 who had been exposed to COVID-19. The specimen sequenced was PBMCs or T cells enriched from blood (not recorded which). This chain uses TRBV7-9 with TRBJ1-5; 8 positions match TRBD1. As DNA, the CDR3 is TGTGCCAGCAGCTCGTGGCAGCCTGGGGACAGGTCCCGTGGGCCCCAGCATTTT. Its protein is CASSSWQPGDRSRGPQHF.